This is a list of T cell receptor beta chains from one sample in a study of blood T cell repertoires in COVID-19. Assay used: immunoSEQ multiplex PCR; TCRdb lists only in-frame clones, some missing. The table shows 300,000 to 400,000 clones, with over 75% occurring only once. The sample comprised PBMCs or T cells enriched from blood (not recorded which). Receptors originate from a woman younger than 45 with acute COVID-19. Both conserved end residues are part of each CDR3. A D gene is named only where the DNA matches it firmly. Not all rows give a size; the values are once, few, many and, for expanded clones, a class.

J gene,V gene,clone size,D gene,CDR3 protein,CDR3 DNA
TRBJ1-5,TRBV30,.,TRBD1,CAWSVTGGNQPQHF,TGTGCCTGGAGTGTAACAGGGGGGAATCAGCCCCAGCATTTT
TRBJ2-2,TRBV7-9,.,TRBD2,CASSPLAGRNTGELFF,TGTGCCAGCAGTCCATTAGCGGGGCGAAACACCGGGGAGCTGTTTTTT
TRBJ1-3,TRBV23-1,.,.,CASSQGSPGIGNTIYF,TGCGCCAGCAGTCAAGGTTCGCCAGGAATCGGAAACACCATATATTTT
TRBJ2-2,TRBV7-2,.,TRBD1,CASSPRQGPAELFF,TGTGCCAGCAGCCCAAGACAGGGGCCGGCGGAGCTGTTTTTT
TRBJ1-1,TRBV10-1,.,.,CASSRGGQGTEAFF,TGCGCCAGCAGTCGCGGGGGGCAGGGAACTGAAGCTTTCTTT
TRBJ2-3,TRBV11-3,.,TRBD2,CASSKKPLAGGLTDTQYF,TGTGCCAGCAGCAAAAAACCTCTAGCGGGGGGACTCACAGATACGCAGTATTTT
TRBJ1-3,TRBV2,.,.,CASSGRAFSGNTIYF,TGTGCCAGCAGTGGGCGGGCTTTCTCTGGAAACACCATATATTTT
TRBJ1-3,TRBV12-3/TRBV12-4,.,.,CASSDISGNTIYF,TGTGCCAGCAGTGATATTTCCGGGAACACCATATATTTT
TRBJ1-5,TRBV2,.,.,CASSTLLNQPQHF,TGTGCCAGCAGTACTCTACTCAATCAGCCCCAGCATTTT
TRBJ2-3,TRBV18,.,TRBD2,CASSPRLAGTTDTQYF,TGTGCCAGCTCACCACGTCTAGCGGGCACCACAGATACGCAGTATTTT
TRBJ1-1,TRBV7-3,.,.,CASSLSRNTEAFF,TGTGCCAGCAGCTTATCGCGGAACACTGAAGCTTTCTTT
TRBJ1-1,TRBV2,.,.,CASGGREGTEAFF,TGTGCCAGCGGGGGCAGGGAGGGGACTGAAGCTTTCTTT
TRBJ2-1,TRBV24-1,.,TRBD2,CATAAGRALDEQFF,TGTGCCACAGCCGCGGGGAGGGCCTTGGATGAGCAGTTCTTC
TRBJ1-1,TRBV24-1,.,.,CATSGPDTEAFF,TGTGCCACCAGTGGTCCAGACACTGAAGCTTTCTTT
TRBJ2-7,TRBV11-2,.,TRBD1,CASRNPGQGTYEQYF,TGTGCCAGCAGAAACCCGGGACAGGGCACCTACGAGCAGTACTTC
TRBJ2-2,TRBV2,.,TRBD2,CASSEGTSGVTGELFF,TGTGCCAGCAGTGAAGGGACTAGCGGGGTCACCGGGGAGCTGTTTTTT
TRBJ1-6,TRBV6-1,.,.,CASSEGRSPYSPLHF,TGTGCCAGCAGTGAAGGGAGGTCCCCGTATTCACCCCTCCACTTT
TRBJ1-3,TRBV5-1,.,TRBD1,CASSRTGGIGNTIYF,TGCGCCAGCAGCCGCACAGGGGGCATTGGAAACACCATATATTTT
TRBJ2-3,TRBV28,.,TRBD2,CASSLSRGAGVTEADTQYF,TGTGCCAGCAGTTTATCCCGAGGGGCGGGGGTTACGGAGGCAGATACGCAGTATTTT
TRBJ2-7,TRBV7-8,.,TRBD1,CASSLGTVYEQYF,TGTGCCAGCAGCCTTGGGACAGTTTACGAGCAGTACTTC
TRBJ2-2,TRBV3-1/TRBV3-2,few,TRBD2,CASSSWTSENTGELFF,TGTGCCAGCAGCAGTTGGACTAGCGAGAACACCGGGGAGCTGTTTTTT
TRBJ1-5,TRBV6-2/TRBV6-3,.,.,CASSSQGWNQPQHF,TGTGCCAGCAGTTCGCAGGGCTGGAATCAGCCCCAGCATTTT
TRBJ1-1,TRBV4-2,.,.,CASSQQETGKKRVAFF,TGTGCCAGCAGCCAACAGGAGACAGGAAAAAAGCGCGTAGCTTTCTTT